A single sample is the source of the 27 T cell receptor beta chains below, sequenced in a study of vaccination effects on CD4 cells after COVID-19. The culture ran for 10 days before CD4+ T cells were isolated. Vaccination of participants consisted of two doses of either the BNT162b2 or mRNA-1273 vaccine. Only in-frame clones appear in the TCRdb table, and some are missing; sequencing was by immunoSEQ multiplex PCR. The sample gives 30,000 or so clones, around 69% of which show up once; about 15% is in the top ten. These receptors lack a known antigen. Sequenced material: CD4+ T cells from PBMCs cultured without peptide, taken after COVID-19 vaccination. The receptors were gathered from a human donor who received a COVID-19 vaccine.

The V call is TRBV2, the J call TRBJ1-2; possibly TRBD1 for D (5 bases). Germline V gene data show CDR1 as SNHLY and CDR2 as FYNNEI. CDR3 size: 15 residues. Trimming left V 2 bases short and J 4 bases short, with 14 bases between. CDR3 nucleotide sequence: TGTGCCAGCAGTGAATACCGGGGAGGGACCTATGGCTACACCTTC. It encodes CASSEYRGGTYGYTF. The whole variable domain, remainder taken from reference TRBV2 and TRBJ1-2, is EPEVTQTPSHQVTQMGQEVILRCVPISNHLYFYWYRQILGQKVEFLVSFYNNEISEKSEIFDDQFSVERPDGSNFTLKIRSTKLEDSAMYFCASSEYRGGTYGYTFGSGTRLTVV.

For the CDR3, the DNA is TGTGCCAGCAGTTTATTCCGGGCCGAGGTGCAGTACTTC. Amino acids: CASSLFRAEVQYF. The V gene is TRBV28, the J gene TRBJ2-7; D gene unclear. Trimming left V 1 base short and J 9 bases short, with 13 bases between. The CDR3 consists of 13 residues. Looked up from germline, CDR1 is MDHEN and CDR2 is SYDVKM.

The CDR3 nucleotides read TGTGCCATAAGTAGTGCGGGGGGGCTCATTGAGCAGTTCTTC. It translates to CAISSAGGLIEQFF. This chain connects TRBV5-3 to TRBJ2-1; the match to TRBD2 covers 9 bases. TRBV5-3 counts as an open reading frame of uncertain function. Trimming cost V 9 bases and J 9 bases; bases outside gene matches: 13. The CDR3 totals 14 residues.

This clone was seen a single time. The CDR3 DNA follows: TGTGCCAGCAGCCCTACCCAAAGCTCCTACAATGAGCAGTTCTTC. As protein: CASSPTQSSYNEQFF. This chain joins TRBV3-1 (or the pseudogene TRBV3-2) and TRBJ2-1; D is undetermined. V was pared by 4 bases and J by 0 bases, with 10 bases between. Looked up from germline, CDR1 is LGHDT and CDR2 is YNNKEL (reference sequence). The CDR3 is 15 amino acids.

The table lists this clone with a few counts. The DNA of the CDR3 is TGTGCCAGCAGTTTAGGTCTGGTGAGAGCAACTAATGAAAAACTGTTTTTT. This encodes CASSLGLVRATNEKLFF. The chain has TRBV28 and TRBJ1-4; no reliable D call. V was shortened by 2 bases and J by 0 bases, with 13 bases between the two germline ends. Germline V gene lookup returns CDR1 MDHEN and CDR2 SYDVKM. The CDR3 covers 17 residues. The full variable domain, in which reference TRBV28 and TRBJ1-4 provide the parts outside the CDR3, is DVKVTQSSRYLVKRTGEKVFLECVQDMDHENMFWYRQDPGLGLRLIYFSYDVKMKEKGDIPEGYSVSREKKERFSLILESASTNQTSMYLCASSLGLVRATNEKLFFGSGTQLSVL.

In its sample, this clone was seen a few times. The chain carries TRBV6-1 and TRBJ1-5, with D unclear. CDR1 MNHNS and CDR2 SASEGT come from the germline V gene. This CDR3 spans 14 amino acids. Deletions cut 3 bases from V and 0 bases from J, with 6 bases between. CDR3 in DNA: TGTGCCAGCAGTGAGGGCGATAGCAATCAGCCCCAGCATTTT. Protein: CASSEGDSNQPQHF.

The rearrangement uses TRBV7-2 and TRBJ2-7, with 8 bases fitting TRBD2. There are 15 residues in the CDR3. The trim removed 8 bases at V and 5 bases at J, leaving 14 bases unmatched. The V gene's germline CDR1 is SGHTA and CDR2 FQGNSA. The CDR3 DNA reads TGTGCCAGCGGGGGGGAGAGCGGGAGAAGGGACGAGCAGTACTTC. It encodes CASGGESGRRDEQYF. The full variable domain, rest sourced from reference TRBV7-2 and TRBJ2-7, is GAGVSQSPSNKVTEKGKDVELRCDPISGHTALYWYRQSLGQGLEFLIYFQGNSAPDKSGLPSDRFSAERTGGSVSTLTIQRTQQEDSAVYLCASGGESGRRDEQYFGPGTRLTVT.

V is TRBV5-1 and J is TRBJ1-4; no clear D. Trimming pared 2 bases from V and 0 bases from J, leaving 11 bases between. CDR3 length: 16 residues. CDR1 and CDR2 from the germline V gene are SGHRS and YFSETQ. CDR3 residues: CASSFNVAATNEKLFF. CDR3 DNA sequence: TGCGCCAGCAGCTTTAATGTGGCCGCAACTAATGAAAAACTGTTTTTT.

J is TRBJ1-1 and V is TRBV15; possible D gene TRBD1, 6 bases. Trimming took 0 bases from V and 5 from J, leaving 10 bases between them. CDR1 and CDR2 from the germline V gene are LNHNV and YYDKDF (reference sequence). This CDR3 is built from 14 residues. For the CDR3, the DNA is TGTGCCACCAGCAGAGAAAGGGGGTGGACTGAAGCTTTCTTT. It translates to CATSRERGWTEAFF.

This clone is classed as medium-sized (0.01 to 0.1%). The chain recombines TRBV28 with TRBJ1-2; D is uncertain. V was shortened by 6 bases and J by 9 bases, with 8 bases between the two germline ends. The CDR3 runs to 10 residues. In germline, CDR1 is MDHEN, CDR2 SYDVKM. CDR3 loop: CASSRASYTF. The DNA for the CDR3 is TGTGCCAGCAGCCGGGCGAGCTACACCTTC.

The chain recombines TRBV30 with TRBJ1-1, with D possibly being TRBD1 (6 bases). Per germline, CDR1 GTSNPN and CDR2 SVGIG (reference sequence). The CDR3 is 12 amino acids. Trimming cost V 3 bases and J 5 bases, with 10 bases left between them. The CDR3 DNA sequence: TGTGCCTGGAGCAGGAGGGGGACTGAAGCTTTCTTT. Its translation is CAWSRRGTEAFF. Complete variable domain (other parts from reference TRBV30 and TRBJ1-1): SQTIHQWPATLVQPVGSPLSLECTVEGTSNPNLYWYRQAAGRGLQLLFYSVGIGQISSEVPQNLSASRPQDRQFILSSKKLLLSDSGFYLCAWSRRGTEAFFGQGTRLTVV.

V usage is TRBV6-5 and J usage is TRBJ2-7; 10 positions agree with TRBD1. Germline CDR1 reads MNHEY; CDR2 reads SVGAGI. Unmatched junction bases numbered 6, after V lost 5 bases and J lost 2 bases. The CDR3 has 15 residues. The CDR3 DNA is TGTGCCAGCAGTACGGACAGGGGGAGACCCTACGAGCAGTACTTC. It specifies CASSTDRGRPYEQYF.

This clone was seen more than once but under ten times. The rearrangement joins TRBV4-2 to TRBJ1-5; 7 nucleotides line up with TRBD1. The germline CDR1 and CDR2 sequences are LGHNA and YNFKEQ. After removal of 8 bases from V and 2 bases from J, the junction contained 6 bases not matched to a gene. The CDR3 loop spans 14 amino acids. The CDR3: CASAAQGGNQPQHF. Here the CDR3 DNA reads TGTGCCAGCGCGGCCCAGGGGGGCAATCAGCCCCAGCATTTT.

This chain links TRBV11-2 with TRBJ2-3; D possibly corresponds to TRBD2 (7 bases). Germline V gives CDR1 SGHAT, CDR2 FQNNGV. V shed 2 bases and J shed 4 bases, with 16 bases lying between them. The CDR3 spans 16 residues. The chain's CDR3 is CASSLRQGRGSDTQYF. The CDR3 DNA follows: TGTGCCAGCAGCTTACGGCAGGGGAGGGGATCAGATACGCAGTATTTT.

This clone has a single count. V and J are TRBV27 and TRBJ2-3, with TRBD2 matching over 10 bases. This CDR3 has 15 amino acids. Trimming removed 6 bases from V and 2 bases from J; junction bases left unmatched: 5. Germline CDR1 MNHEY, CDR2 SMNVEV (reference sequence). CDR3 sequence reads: CASSQGLAYTDTQYF. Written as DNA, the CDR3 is TGTGCCAGCAGCCAGGGACTAGCGTACACAGATACGCAGTATTTT.

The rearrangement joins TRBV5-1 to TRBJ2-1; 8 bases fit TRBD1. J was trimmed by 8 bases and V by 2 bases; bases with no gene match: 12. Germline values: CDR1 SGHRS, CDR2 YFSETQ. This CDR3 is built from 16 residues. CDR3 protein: CASSLGQGVLKHEQFF. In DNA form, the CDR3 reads TGCGCCAGCAGCTTAGGACAGGGAGTTTTAAAACATGAGCAGTTCTTC.

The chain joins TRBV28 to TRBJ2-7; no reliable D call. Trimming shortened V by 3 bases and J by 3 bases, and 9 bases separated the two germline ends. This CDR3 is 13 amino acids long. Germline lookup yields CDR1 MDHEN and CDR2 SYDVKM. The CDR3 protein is CASSFSHDYEQYF. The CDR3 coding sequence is TGTGCCAGCAGTTTTAGCCACGACTACGAGCAGTACTTC.

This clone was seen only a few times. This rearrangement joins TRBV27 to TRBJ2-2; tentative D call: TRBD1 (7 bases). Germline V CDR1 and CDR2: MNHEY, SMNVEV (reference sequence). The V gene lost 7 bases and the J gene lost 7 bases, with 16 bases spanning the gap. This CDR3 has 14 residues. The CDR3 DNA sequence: TGTGCCAGCACGTGGAGGGGGCCCATCGGGGAGCTGTTTTTT. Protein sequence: CASTWRGPIGELFF.

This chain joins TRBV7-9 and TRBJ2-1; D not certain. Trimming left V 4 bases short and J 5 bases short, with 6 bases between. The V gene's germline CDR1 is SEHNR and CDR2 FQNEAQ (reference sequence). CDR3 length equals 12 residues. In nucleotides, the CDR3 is TGTGCCAGCAGCTACGATCACAATGAGCAGTTCTTC. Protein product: CASSYDHNEQFF.

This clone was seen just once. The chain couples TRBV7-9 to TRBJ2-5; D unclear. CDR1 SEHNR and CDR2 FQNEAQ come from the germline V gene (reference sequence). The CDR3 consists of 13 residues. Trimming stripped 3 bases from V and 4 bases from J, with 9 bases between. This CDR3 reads CASSLAGLETQYF. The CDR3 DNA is TGTGCCAGCAGCTTGGCCGGTTTAGAGACCCAGTACTTC.

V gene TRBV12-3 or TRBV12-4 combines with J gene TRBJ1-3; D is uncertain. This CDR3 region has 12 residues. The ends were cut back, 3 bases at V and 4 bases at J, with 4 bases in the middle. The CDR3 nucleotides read TGTGCCAGCAGTTTGCGCGGAAACACCATATATTTT. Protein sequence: CASSLRGNTIYF.

The CDR3 here is CSAGLAGITDTQYF. For the CDR3, the DNA is TGCAGCGCGGGACTAGCGGGAATCACAGATACGCAGTATTTT. V usage is TRBV29-1 and J usage is TRBJ2-3, with TRBD2 matching 13 bases. Germline V CDR1 and CDR2: SQVTM, ANQGSEA. V lost 7 bases, J lost 2 bases, and 3 bases stayed unmatched. This CDR3 spans 14 amino acids.

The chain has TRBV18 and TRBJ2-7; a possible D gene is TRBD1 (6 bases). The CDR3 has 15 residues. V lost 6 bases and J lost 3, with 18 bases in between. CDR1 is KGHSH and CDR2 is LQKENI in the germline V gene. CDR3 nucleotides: TGTGCCAGCTCCCAAAATCAGGGGAACAACTACGAGCAGTACTTC. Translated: CASSQNQGNNYEQYF.

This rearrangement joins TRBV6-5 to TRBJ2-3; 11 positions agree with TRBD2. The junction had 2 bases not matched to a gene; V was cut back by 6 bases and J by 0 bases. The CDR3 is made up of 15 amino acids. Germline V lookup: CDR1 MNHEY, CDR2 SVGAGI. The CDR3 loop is CASRIAGGSTDTQYF. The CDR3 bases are TGTGCCAGCAGAATAGCGGGGGGGAGCACAGATACGCAGTATTTT.

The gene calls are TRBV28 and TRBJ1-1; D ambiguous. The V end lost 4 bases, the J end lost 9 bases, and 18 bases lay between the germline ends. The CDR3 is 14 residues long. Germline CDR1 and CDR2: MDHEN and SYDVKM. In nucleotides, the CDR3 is TGTGCCAGCAGTTCCCTCAAAGTATCGGGGAAAGCTTTCTTT. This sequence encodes CASSSLKVSGKAFF.

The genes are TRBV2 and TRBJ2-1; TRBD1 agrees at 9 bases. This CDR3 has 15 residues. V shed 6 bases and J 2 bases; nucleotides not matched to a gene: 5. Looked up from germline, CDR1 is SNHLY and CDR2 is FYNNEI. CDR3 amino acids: CASSLDRGPYNEQFF. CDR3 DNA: TGTGCCAGCAGCCTGGACAGGGGCCCCTACAATGAGCAGTTCTTC.

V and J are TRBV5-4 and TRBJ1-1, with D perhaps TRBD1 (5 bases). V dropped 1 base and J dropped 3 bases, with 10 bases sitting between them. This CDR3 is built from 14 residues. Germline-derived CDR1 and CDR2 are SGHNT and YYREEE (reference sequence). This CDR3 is CASSLPPGDTEAFF. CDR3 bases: TGTGCCAGCAGCTTGCCTCCGGGGGACACTGAAGCTTTCTTT.